The 7 T cell receptor beta chains presented below share a single source sample, sequenced in a study of T cells in Graves' hyperthyroidism and ophthalmopathy. RNA transcripts yielded amplified TCR beta CDR3 regions. The primer set for the first-round RT-PCR of the TCR CDR3 was HTBI. TCRdb reprocessed the multiplex PCR reads with MiXCR, giving one entry per CDR3 protein. There are about 540,000 distinct CDR3 sequences in the sample; 46% occur only once, and approximately 8.4% lies in the top ten. Sequencing was carried out using peripheral blood or thyroid tissue (not recorded which). These receptors were taken from a woman aged 18-29 years with Graves' hyperthyroidism.

This clonotype appeared a few times. The conserved closing phenylalanine or tryptophan is absent in this CDR3, likely reflecting a read error. No DNA is shown, since the ends of the CDR3 on it are uncertain; the CDR3 is the one TCRdb lists. The chain is built from TRBV20-1 and TRBJ1-4; the table gives TRBD1 as D, unverified against the DNA. The CDR3 length equals 8 residues, ends included. Germline CDR1 and CDR2: DFQATT and SNEGSKA (reference sequence). CDR3 protein: CSAPRRTG.

The chain links TRBV20-1 to TRBJ2-7; 13 bases are a match to TRBD2. The end of the DNA is better explained by TRBJ2-1, so the J call may be wrong. The CDR3 has 13 residues. Germline loops: CDR1 DFQATT, CDR2 SNEGSKA (reference sequence). CDR3 bases: TGCAGTGCAAGGACTAGCGGGAGTCATGGGCAGTTCTTC. Its translation: CSARTSGSHGQFF.

The rearrangement uses TRBV29-1 and TRBJ2-5; no firm D call. Germline CDR1 reads SQVTM; CDR2 reads ANQGSEA. The CDR3 is 11 residues long. V shed 5 bases and J shed 4 bases, with 8 bases lying between them. The CDR3 spells CSVSGGETQYF. The CDR3 DNA follows: TGCAGCGTTAGTGGTGGAGAGACCCAGTACTTC.

CDR3 protein: CSVLGGLAGDTGELFF. The CDR3 DNA reads as TGCAGCGTTCTCGGGGGACTAGCGGGAGATACCGGGGAGCTGTTTTTT. The genes are TRBV29-1 and TRBJ2-2, with 14 bases matching TRBD2. The germline gives CDR1 SQVTM, CDR2 ANQGSEA. This CDR3 has 16 amino acids. After removal of 5 bases from V and 5 bases from J, the junction contained 7 bases not matched to a gene.

The chain couples TRBV7-6 to TRBJ1-2; the D is unclear. The CDR3 extends over 14 amino acids. The V end was cut by 7 bases, the J end by 4 bases, with 16 bases between. Germline values: CDR1 SGHVS, CDR2 FNYEAQ. The CDR3 region has the DNA TGTGCCAGCACCCAAATTCATAAGGCCTATGGCTACACCTTC. This translates into CASTQIHKAYGYTF.

The sample holds one count of this clonotype. The V and J genes are TRBV9 and TRBJ1-5, with a tentative D call TRBD1 (5 bases). Germline-derived CDR1 and CDR2 are SGDLS and YYNGEE. This CDR3 has 16 residues. Trimming removed 0 bases from V and 7 bases from J, with 17 bases in between. CDR3 bases: TGTGCCAGCAGCGTAGGGCTAGCGGGGGGTTCCCAGCCCCAGCATTTT. It encodes CASSVGLAGGSQPQHF.

On this clonotype: Its ends do not fully match the called genes, so a read error is possible. The rearrangement joins TRBV7-9 to TRBJ2-7; D could derive from TRBD1 or TRBD2 (5 bases each). The CDR3 consists of 16 residues. CDR1 and CDR2 from the germline V gene are SEHNR and FQNEAQ (reference sequence). The CDR3 spells CASSFGVGPAATDQGF. The CDR3 bases are TGTGCCAGCAGCTTCGGGGTAGGGCCCGCCGCAACCGATCAGGGCTTC.